Each of the 31 T cell receptor beta chains below was sequenced from the same sample in a study of tumor and adjacent non-tumor tissue in lung cancer. Three rounds of nested PCR, following a modified ARM-PCR protocol, produced the TCRbeta library. TCRdb reanalysed the multiplex PCR reads using MiXCR and keeps one entry per CDR3 protein. The table records 84,000 or so distinct CDR3 sequences, 61% of them present only once. This sample's RNA came from whole unsorted tissue. Material: lung tumor tissue. The receptors were sampled from a man between 65 and 79 years old with non-small cell lung cancer.

This clonotype was picked up many times. V gene TRBV12-3 or TRBV12-4 combines with J gene TRBJ2-1; 10 positions agree with TRBD2. The CDR3 is made up of 15 amino acids. V shed 5 bases and J 2 bases; nucleotides not matched to a gene: 3. CDR3 sequence reads: CASSEAGGTYNEQFF. The CDR3 DNA reads as TGTGCCAGCAGTGAAGCGGGAGGGACCTACAATGAGCAGTTCTTC.

This rearrangement joins TRBV20-1 to TRBJ2-5; TRBD2 aligns across 15 bases. V gave up 7 bases and J gave up 5 bases; unmatched junction bases: 8. The CDR3 is 15 amino acids. Germline CDR1 reads DFQATT; CDR2 reads SNEGSKA (reference sequence). The CDR3 DNA sequence: TGCAGTGTCTGGACTAGCGGGGGGGCCGCGGAGACCCAGTACTTC. It is translated as CSVWTSGGAAETQYF.

This clonotype was counted many times. The rearrangement links TRBV6-1 to TRBJ2-5; D unresolved. The germline V gene has CDR1 MNHNS and CDR2 SASEGT. Trimming took 5 bases from V and 6 from J, leaving 4 bases between them. The CDR3 is made up of 10 amino acids. The CDR3 is CASSHKTQYF. CDR3 coding DNA: TGTGCCAGCAGTCACAAGACCCAGTACTTC.

Only a few counts were recorded for this clonotype. The gene calls are TRBV20-1 and TRBJ2-7; no definite D call. There are 14 residues in the CDR3. V gave up 5 bases and J gave up 3 bases, with 17 bases separating them. The germline gives CDR1 DFQATT, CDR2 SNEGSKA (reference sequence). The CDR3 sequence: CSASAVVGHYEQYF. CDR3 DNA sequence: TGCAGTGCTTCGGCCGTGGTAGGCCACTACGAGCAGTACTTC.

At least ten counts were recorded for this clonotype. The chain combines TRBV10-3 with TRBJ1-3; 8 bases agree with TRBD1. Per the germline V gene, CDR1 is ENHRY and CDR2 is SYGVKD. Losses at the gene ends were 2 bases for V and 1 base for J; bases not matched to a gene: 1. The CDR3 runs 15 residues. CDR3 DNA: TGTGCCATCAGTGAGAGACAGGGGTCTGGAAACACCATATATTTT. Translation: CAISERQGSGNTIYF.

On this clonotype: At one boundary the junction diverges from the germline segment, which might be a read error. J is TRBJ2-2 and V is TRBV29-1; 9 bases are shared with TRBD2. Germline CDR1 is SQVTM and CDR2 is ANQGSEA. The CDR3 has 16 amino acids. Here the CDR3 DNA reads TGCAGCGCCGGGACTAGCAGGGGGGCGGCTCCCGGAGAGCTGTTTTTT. It translates to CSAGTSRGAAPGELFF.

Points on this clonotype: At one of its ends the junction is not consistent with the germline gene, which may arise from a read error. V gene TRBV29-1 combines with J gene TRBJ2-1; D is uncertain. The CDR3 is 14 amino acids. The germline V gene encodes CDR1 SQVTM and CDR2 ANQGSEA. This CDR3 is CCVLTDTSYNEQLF. CDR3 nucleotides: TGCTGCGTTCTTACCGACACCTCCTACAATGAGCAGCTCTTC.

By its share, this clonotype is medium-sized. V and J are TRBV6-1 and TRBJ2-7; no definite D call. This CDR3 has 14 amino acids. Trimming removed 6 bases at V and 4 bases at J, with 16 bases between. Per the germline V gene, CDR1 is MNHNS and CDR2 is SASEGT. This chain's CDR3 is CASSPRQDGYEQYF. CDR3 nucleotides: TGTGCCAGCAGCCCAAGACAAGACGGGTACGAGCAGTACTTC.

Regarding this clonotype: At one boundary the junction diverges from the germline segment, which might be a read error. The chain is built from TRBV4-1 and TRBJ2-3; D unclear. The CDR3 is made up of 14 amino acids. CDR1 is MGHRA, CDR2 YSYEKL, per germline. CDR3 residues: CAGRSSHAADTQYF. The CDR3 DNA follows: TGCGCCGGCAGGTCATCGCATGCCGCAGATACGCAGTACTTT.

About this clonotype: A much larger clone lies a single base off, so this may be a read error. The chain is built from TRBV19 and TRBJ1-5, with 7 bases matching TRBD1. The CDR3 extends over 14 amino acids. Looked up from germline, CDR1 is LNHDA and CDR2 is SQIVND (reference sequence). V was pared by 3 bases and J by 11 bases, with 10 bases of the junction left unmatched. The CDR3, as DNA: TGTGCCAGTAGTATCGGCACCCTGGGACAGTCCCAGCATTTT. Protein product: CASSIGTLGQSQHF. The entire variable domain, with the rest obtained from reference TRBV19 and TRBJ1-5, is as follows: DGGITQSPKYLFRKEGQNVTLSCEQNLNHDAMYWYRQDPGQGLRLIYYSQIVNDFQKGDIAEGYSVSREKKESFPLTVTSAQKNPTAFYLCASSIGTLGQSQHFGDGTRLSIL.

About this clonotype itself: The conserved phenylalanine or tryptophan normally closing the CDR3 is absent here, so this likely arose from a read error. This chain joins TRBV11-2 and TRBJ2-2, with a weak D call TRBD1 (6 bases). Trimming left V 6 bases short and J 5 bases short, with 10 bases between. Germline V gene data show CDR1 as SGHAT and CDR2 as FQNNGV. This CDR3 spans 13 amino acids. The CDR3 sequence: CASSYDRTGELFL. The CDR3 DNA follows: TGTGCCAGCAGTTACGACAGGACCGGGGAGCTGTTTCTT.

The chain is built from TRBV25-1 and TRBJ2-3; D is perhaps TRBD1 or TRBD2 (5 bases each). Trimming cost V 4 bases and J 1 base, with 12 bases left between them. The CDR3 sequence is 15 residues long. From germline, CDR1 is MGHDK and CDR2 SYGVNS. CDR3 residues: CASSARDRRTDTQYF. The CDR3, as DNA: TGTGCCAGCAGTGCCCGGGACCGCCGCACAGATACGCAGTATTTT.

The V gene is TRBV12-3 or TRBV12-4, the J gene TRBJ1-2, with a weak D call TRBD1 (5 bases). CDR3 size: 15 residues. V lost 5 bases to trimming and J lost 8 bases, with 21 bases between them. Here the CDR3 reads CASSLTQGSGQGYTF. The CDR3 nucleotides are TGTGCCAGCAGTCTGACTCAGGGTTCGGGGCAGGGCTACACCTTC.

As regards this clonotype: The conserved closing phenylalanine or tryptophan is absent in this CDR3, likely reflecting a read error. The gene calls are TRBV11-3 and TRBJ2-5, with a possible D match to TRBD2 (5 bases). This CDR3 is built from 13 residues. Germline V lookup: CDR1 SGHNT, CDR2 YENEEA. CDR3 sequence (DNA): TGTGCCAGCAGCCCAGACTTGGGAGAGGCCCAGTACTAC. Translated: CASSPDLGEAQYY.

On this clonotype itself: One end of the junction fails to match germline, which may point to a read error. The chain carries TRBV11-2 and TRBJ2-1, with 7 bases that match TRBD2. The CDR3 is 12 amino acids. In germline, CDR1 is SGHAT, CDR2 FQNNGV. CDR3 DNA: TGTGCCACCCCGAGGCGGGGGAATGAGCAATCCTTC. It translates to CATPRRGNEQSF.

A single count supports this clonotype. A read error may account for a junction end that differs from germline. The chain links TRBV6-5 to TRBJ1-5, with D perhaps matching TRBD1 (5 bases). This CDR3 is built from 18 residues. Germline V CDR1 and CDR2: MNHEY, SVGAGI. CDR3 nucleotides: TGTGCCAGCAGTTTTCTGCTTCCCTCGGAGGGGTTCGATCAACCCCAGCATTTC. Translation gives CASSFLLPSEGFDQPQHF.

The sample holds one count of this clonotype. Because it lacks the conserved phenylalanine or tryptophan at the end, this CDR3 is likely a read error. J is TRBJ2-7 and V is TRBV11-2; TRBD1 matches 8 bases. CDR3 length: 15 amino acids. CDR1 SGHAT and CDR2 FQNNGV come from the germline V gene. CDR3 in amino acids: CVSSLVARGQYEQYL. Here the CDR3 DNA reads TGTGTCAGCAGCTTAGTGGCCAGGGGGCAGTACGAGCAGTACTTG.

This clonotype came up once. One end of the junction is discordant with germline, which a read error may explain. The rearrangement links TRBV11-2 to TRBJ2-2; D is possibly TRBD2 (6 bases). This CDR3 spans 14 amino acids. Germline-derived CDR1 and CDR2 are SGHAT and FQNNGV. For the CDR3, the DNA is TGTGCCAACAACCCGCTGGGACCACGCGGGGAGCAGTTTTTT. Protein: CANNPLGPRGEQFF.

A word on this clonotype: This may come from a read error, since a much larger clone is one base off. The rearrangement links TRBV10-3 to TRBJ1-3; D uncertain. This CDR3 is built from 15 residues. Germline loops: CDR1 ENHRY, CDR2 SYGVKD. CDR3 protein: CAIRDAVLSGNTIYF. In DNA form, the CDR3 reads TGTGCCATCCGTGACGCCGTTCTCTCTGGAAACACCATATATTTT.

The V and J genes are TRBV11-2 and TRBJ2-7; no firm D call. Germline V lookup: CDR1 SGHAT, CDR2 FQNNGV. The CDR3 runs 14 residues. In nucleotides, the CDR3 is TGTGTCGGCAGCCTCTGGTCGGGTTCCTACGAGCAGTACTTC. Residues: CVGSLWSGSYEQYF.

CDR3 bases: TGTGCCGGCGGGACTAGCTACGCCGGGGAGCTGTTTTTT. Its translation is CAGGTSYAGELFF. The chain has TRBV28 and TRBJ2-2, with 9 positions matching TRBD2. Trimming at V came to 11 bases and at J to 6 bases, leaving 7 bases not matched to a gene. The germline V gene has CDR1 MDHEN and CDR2 SYDVKM. The CDR3 extends over 13 amino acids. The variable domain in full, with the rest retrieved from reference TRBV28 and TRBJ2-2, is DVKVTQSSRYLVKRTGEKVFLECVQDMDHENMFWYRQDPGLGLRLIYFSYDVKMKEKGDIPEGYSVSREKKERFSLILESASTNQTSMYLCAGGTSYAGELFFGEGSRLTVL.

Regarding this clonotype: At one end the junction does not follow the germline gene, possibly because of a read error. This sequence joins TRBV29-1 and TRBJ1-5; D is unresolved. This CDR3 spans 12 amino acids. Looked up from germline, CDR1 is SQVTM and CDR2 is ANQGSEA. Written as DNA, the CDR3 is TGCAGCATGAAGGACGGTAATCAGCCCCGGCATTTT. Translation: CSMKDGNQPRHF.

In regard to this clonotype: At one end the junction does not follow the germline gene, possibly because of a read error. The gene calls are TRBV7-9 and TRBJ1-5; the D gene is possibly TRBD1 (6 bases). Germline lookup yields CDR1 SEHNR and CDR2 FQNEAQ (reference sequence). The CDR3 is made up of 19 amino acids. CDR3: CVSSLANGPDGGRNQPQHF. For the CDR3, the DNA is TGTGTCAGCAGCTTAGCTAACGGGCCGGATGGGGGGCGCAATCAGCCCCAGCATTTT.

This clonotype was counted a few times. V gene TRBV28 combines with J gene TRBJ2-1; the D is unclear. The CDR3 has 14 amino acids. V was pared by 3 bases and J by 7 bases, with 13 bases between. CDR1 MDHEN and CDR2 SYDVKM come from the germline V gene. The CDR3 bases are TGTGCCAGCAGTTTCCTTGGTCCCGGGAATGAGCAGTTCTTC. It translates to CASSFLGPGNEQFF. Using reference TRBV28 and TRBJ2-1 for the parts outside the CDR3, the full variable domain is DVKVTQSSRYLVKRTGEKVFLECVQDMDHENMFWYRQDPGLGLRLIYFSYDVKMKEKGDIPEGYSVSREKKERFSLILESASTNQTSMYLCASSFLGPGNEQFFGPGTRLTVL.

This clonotype was seen at least ten times. At one end the junction does not follow the germline gene, possibly because of a read error. The chain links TRBV6-1 to TRBJ2-7; TRBD1 agrees at 7 bases. This CDR3 spans 13 amino acids. Germline V gene data show CDR1 as MNHNS and CDR2 as SASEGT. CDR3 protein: CASRGTAAYGQYF. The CDR3 coding sequence is TGTGCCAGCAGGGGGACAGCCGCCTACGGGCAGTACTTC.

The chain has TRBV11-2 and TRBJ2-7; TRBD2 aligns across 10 bases. CDR1 and CDR2 from the germline V gene are SGHAT and FQNNGV. The CDR3 contains 15 residues. This CDR3 reads CPGRLDLAGGSGRYF. In nucleotides, the CDR3 is TGTCCCGGCAGATTAGATTTAGCGGGGGGCTCCGGTCGGTACTTC.

The chain employs TRBV28 and TRBJ2-7; D not resolved. The germline gives CDR1 MDHEN, CDR2 SYDVKM. CDR3 length: 15 amino acids. Trimming took 6 bases from V and 4 from J, leaving 19 bases between them. In DNA, the CDR3 is TGTGCCAGCAGATTAAGGGTGGGTGAAAGTTACGAGCAGTACTTC. This translates into CASRLRVGESYEQYF.

To note about this clonotype: Just one base apart from a much larger clone, this may be a read error. The rearrangement joins TRBV7-9 to TRBJ1-2, with D unresolved. Germline V gene data show CDR1 as SEHNR and CDR2 as FQNEAQ (reference sequence). The CDR3 consists of 16 residues. CDR3: CASSPAERGPNCGYTF. CDR3 coding DNA: TGTGCCAGCAGCCCCGCCGAGAGAGGGCCTAACTGTGGCTACACCTTC.

This clonotype was seen repeatedly, ten times or more. The chain carries TRBV4-2 and TRBJ2-7; D unclear. V was clipped by 4 bases and J by 3 bases, with 13 bases between them. The CDR3 has 14 residues. Germline V lookup: CDR1 LGHNA, CDR2 YNFKEQ. CDR3 protein: CASSPGVGYYEQYF. The CDR3 region has the DNA TGTGCCAGCAGCCCTGGGGTAGGGTACTACGAGCAGTACTTC.

As concerns this clonotype: A much larger clone differs by one base, so this may be a read error. This chain links TRBV29-1 with TRBJ2-7, with D possibly TRBD2 on 5 matching bases. The germline V gene has CDR1 SQVTM and CDR2 ANQGSEA. The CDR3 length is 14 residues. Trimming cost V 7 bases and J 5 bases, with 21 bases left between them. DNA for the CDR3: TGCAGCGCCAAAGAGTCCGCAAGCGGCCACGAGCAGTACTTC. Its translation is CSAKESASGHEQYF.

This clonotype appeared a single time. At one of its ends the junction is not consistent with the germline gene, which may arise from a read error. V is TRBV5-1 and J is TRBJ2-6, with a possible D match to TRBD1 (5 bases). The CDR3 totals 13 residues. Looked up from germline, CDR1 is SGHRS and CDR2 is YFSETQ. The CDR3 protein is CASTPGGANLLTF. The CDR3 bases are TGCGCCAGCACCCCTGGTGGGGCCAACCTCCTGACTTTC.